The 20 T cell receptor beta chains below all came from one sample that was sequenced in a study of cytomegalovirus exposure and HLA in healthy donors. The PCR made use of 60 Vbeta and 13 Jbeta primers. Assay: immunoSEQ multiplex PCR; the TCRdb copy retains only in-frame clones and omits some. This table has around 120,000 clones, about 85% appearing once. Sequencing was done on a sample of PBMCs. The receptor source for this set is a man aged 45-60 years in good health and CMV-seronegative.

The chain is built from TRBV15 and TRBJ2-5; 9 bases are a match to TRBD1. The DNA end favors TRBJ2-7, so the J call may be wrong. The CDR3 loop spans 16 amino acids. Germline values: CDR1 LNHNV, CDR2 YYDKDF (reference sequence). The CDR3 region has the DNA TGTGCCACCAGCAGCAACATACAGGGGGCGAATAACGAGCAGTACTTC. This encodes CATSSNIQGANNEQYF.

The chain couples TRBV13 to TRBJ2-5, with 7 bases lining up with TRBD2. TRBJ2-7 explains the end of the DNA better; the J call may be wrong. The CDR3 contains 18 residues. Per germline, CDR1 PRHDT and CDR2 FYEKMQ (reference sequence). The CDR3 nucleotides read TGTGCCAGCAGCCCCCTGCGAGGGCGGGGGACTTTAGCCTACGAGCAGTACTTC. Residues: CASSPLRGRGTLAYEQYF.

The V gene is TRBV28, the J gene TRBJ2-1; 8 nucleotides align to TRBD2. Germline V gene lookup returns CDR1 MDHEN and CDR2 SYDVKM. After removal of 2 bases from V and 7 bases from J, the junction contained 4 bases not matched to a gene. This CDR3 contains 14 residues. The CDR3 DNA follows: TGTGCCAGCAGTTTAGCGGGGGGCATTAATGAGCAGTTCTTC. This gives the protein CASSLAGGINEQFF. Full variable domain (rest looked up from reference TRBV28 and TRBJ2-1): DVKVTQSSRYLVKRTGEKVFLECVQDMDHENMFWYRQDPGLGLRLIYFSYDVKMKEKGDIPEGYSVSREKKERFSLILESASTNQTSMYLCASSLAGGINEQFFGPGTRLTVL.

In this sample, this clone turned up once. DNA of the CDR3: TGTGCCAGCAAGATCGACAGGGGGAACACTGAAGCTTTCTTT. This codes for CASKIDRGNTEAFF. The rearrangement joins TRBV6-4 to TRBJ1-1, with 8 bases fitting TRBD1. Germline CDR1 reads MRHNA; CDR2 reads SNTAGT. The CDR3 spans 14 residues. Trimming removed 7 bases from V and 1 base from J; junction bases left unmatched: 5.

The chain uses TRBV4-2 and TRBJ1-2; 9 bases map to TRBD1. The CDR3 contains 17 residues. Trimming at V came to 5 bases and at J to 3 bases, leaving 13 bases not matched to a gene. CDR1 and CDR2 (germline): LGHNA, YNFKEQ. Here the CDR3 DNA reads TGTGCCAGCAGCTCCCGACAGGGGGGTGTTGGTTACTATGGCTACACCTTC. Translation gives CASSSRQGGVGYYGYTF.

This chain joins TRBV5-1 and TRBJ2-2; D not resolved. The CDR3 has 15 amino acids. The germline V gene encodes CDR1 SGHRS and CDR2 YFSETQ. V was cut by 0 bases and J by 1 base, with 7 bases left in between. DNA for the CDR3: TGCGCCAGCAGCTTGGGAAGTAGGAACACCGGGGAGCTGTTTTTT. Its protein is CASSLGSRNTGELFF.

The chain combines TRBV28 with TRBJ2-7; no clear D gene. Germline CDR1 is MDHEN and CDR2 is SYDVKM. The germline V and J ends were trimmed by 2 bases and 2 bases, with 10 bases remaining between them. The CDR3 is 14 residues long. This CDR3 is CASSLGRKAYEQYF. CDR3 DNA sequence: TGTGCCAGCAGTTTAGGCAGGAAAGCCTACGAGCAGTACTTC.

The chain combines TRBV25-1 with TRBJ2-7; perhaps TRBD1 as D (5 bases). Per the germline V gene, CDR1 is MGHDK and CDR2 is SYGVNS. CDR3 length: 14 amino acids. V lost 1 base to trimming and J lost 2 bases, with 9 bases between them. This CDR3 reads CASSEFDSTYEQYF. The CDR3 region has the DNA TGTGCCAGCAGTGAATTCGACAGCACCTACGAGCAGTACTTC.

Note on this clone: The sample contains more than one DNA sequence encoding this CDR3. This chain uses TRBV30 with TRBJ2-7, with a weak D call TRBD2 (6 bases). The ends were cut back, 5 bases at V and 4 bases at J, with 9 bases in the middle. Germline V gene lookup returns CDR1 GTSNPN and CDR2 SVGIG (reference sequence). This CDR3 is 11 amino acids long. CDR3 residues: CAWGGVYEQYF. CDR3 nucleotides: TGTGCCTGGGGAGGGGTGTACGAGCAGTACTTC.

V and J are TRBV2 and TRBJ2-1; tentatively, D is TRBD2 (5 bases). Looked up from germline, CDR1 is SNHLY and CDR2 is FYNNEI. Trimming left V 5 bases short and J 5 bases short, with 16 bases between. CDR3 length: 15 residues. In DNA form, the CDR3 reads TGTGCCAGCAGTTCGTACCTGTCGGGGAACAATGAGCAGTTCTTC. This translates into CASSSYLSGNNEQFF.

CDR3 bases: TGTGCCAGCACCTTGGGGCAAACCGGGGAGCTGTTTTTT. Amino acids: CASTLGQTGELFF. V and J are TRBV6-5 and TRBJ2-2; a possible D gene is TRBD1 (5 bases). V dropped 7 bases and J dropped 5 bases, with 11 bases sitting between them. This CDR3 has 13 residues. Germline loops: CDR1 MNHEY, CDR2 SVGAGI.

This chain joins TRBV28 and TRBJ1-6; 8 bases fit TRBD1. CDR1 and CDR2 from the germline V gene are MDHEN and SYDVKM. With V trimmed by 5 bases and J by 8 bases, 11 bases remained unmatched. The CDR3 totals 16 residues. CDR3 loop: CASSRIPGQADSPLHF. CDR3 nucleotides: TGTGCCAGCAGTCGAATCCCGGGACAGGCGGATTCACCCCTCCACTTT.

This clone was seen a single time. The chain employs TRBV7-2 and TRBJ2-5, with 9 bases that match TRBD2. The CDR3 runs 14 residues. CDR1 and CDR2 from the germline V gene are SGHTA and FQGNSA. The V and J ends lost 4 bases and 5 bases, in that order; junction bases with no gene match: 5. The CDR3, as DNA: TGTGCCAGCAGCTCTAGCGGGGCGGGGGAGACCCAGTACTTC. Protein sequence: CASSSSGAGETQYF.

V is TRBV28 and J is TRBJ2-1; TRBD2 aligns across 15 bases. CDR3 size: 20 residues. Trimming removed 6 bases from V and 0 bases from J; junction bases left unmatched: 12. Germline CDR1 and CDR2: MDHEN and SYDVKM. The CDR3 DNA sequence: TGTGCCAGCAGACCGGCGGGACTAGCGGGAGGAGCCCGCTCCTACAATGAGCAGTTCTTC. Amino acid sequence: CASRPAGLAGGARSYNEQFF.

The chain carries TRBV4-2 and TRBJ1-2; 7 positions agree with TRBD1. Germline loops: CDR1 LGHNA, CDR2 YNFKEQ. This CDR3 comprises 15 residues. Losses at the gene ends were 4 bases for V and 5 bases for J; bases not matched to a gene: 10. The CDR3 loop is CASSPGAAGGYGYTF. CDR3 sequence (DNA): TGTGCCAGCAGCCCCGGGGCTGCAGGGGGGTATGGCTACACCTTC.

The chain joins TRBV28 to TRBJ2-1; D is ambiguous. CDR1 and CDR2 from the germline V gene are MDHEN and SYDVKM. This CDR3 has 17 amino acids. The V end was cut by 3 bases, the J end by 2 bases, with 17 bases between. Here the CDR3 reads CASSFVTVDPTYNEQFF. The CDR3 DNA reads as TGTGCCAGCAGTTTTGTAACCGTAGATCCTACCTACAATGAGCAGTTCTTC.

The gene calls are TRBV6-6 and TRBJ2-3, with 9 bases fitting TRBD2. In germline, CDR1 is MNHNY, CDR2 SVGAGI (reference sequence). The CDR3 has 14 residues. V shed 8 bases, J shed 2 bases, and the junction held 5 bases outside the gene matches. The CDR3 DNA follows: TGTGCCAGCCTACGGACTAGCGACACAGATACGCAGTATTTT. This sequence encodes CASLRTSDTDTQYF.

A remark on this clone: The junction shows a germline mismatch at one end, possibly a read error. The chain combines TRBV7-7 with TRBJ1-4; 7 nucleotides line up with TRBD1. CDR1 and CDR2 (germline): SSHAT, FNYEAQ (reference sequence). The CDR3 extends over 14 amino acids. Here the CDR3 reads CASSSGQPNEKLFF. The CDR3 DNA sequence: TGTGCTAGCAGCTCGGGACAGCCTAATGAAAAACTGTTTTTT.

This clone appeared a few times. The chain has TRBV2 and TRBJ1-4; 8 bases match TRBD1. Germline V gene lookup returns CDR1 SNHLY and CDR2 FYNNEI. The CDR3 is 14 residues long. After removal of 7 bases from V and 8 bases from J, the junction contained 9 bases not matched to a gene. The CDR3 DNA follows: TGTGCCAGCAAATCCGGGACAGGTGACGAAAAACTGTTTTTT. Translating it yields CASKSGTGDEKLFF.

This clone was seen a handful of times. The V gene is TRBV7-3, the J gene TRBJ2-2; the D is unclear. V was clipped by 5 bases and J by 12 bases, with 16 bases between them. Per the germline V gene, CDR1 is SGHTA and CDR2 is FQGTGA. The CDR3 consists of 13 residues. As DNA, the CDR3 is TGTGCCAGCAGCCCCCCATGGCCCTCGAAGCTGTTTTTT. Residues: CASSPPWPSKLFF.